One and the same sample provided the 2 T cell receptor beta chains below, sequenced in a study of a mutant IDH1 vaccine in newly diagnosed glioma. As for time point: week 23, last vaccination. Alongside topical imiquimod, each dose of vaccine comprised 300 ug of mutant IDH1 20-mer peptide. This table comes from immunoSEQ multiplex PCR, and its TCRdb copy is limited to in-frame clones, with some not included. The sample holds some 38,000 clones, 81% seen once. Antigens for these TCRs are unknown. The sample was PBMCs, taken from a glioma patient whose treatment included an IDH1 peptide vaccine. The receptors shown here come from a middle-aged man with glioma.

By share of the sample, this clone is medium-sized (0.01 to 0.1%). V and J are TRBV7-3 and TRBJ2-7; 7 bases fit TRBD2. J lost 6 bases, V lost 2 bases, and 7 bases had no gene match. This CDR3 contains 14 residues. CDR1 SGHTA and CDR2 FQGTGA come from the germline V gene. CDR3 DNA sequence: TGTGCCAGCAGCTTAGGCGGGAGTCATTTCGAGCAGTACTTC. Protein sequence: CASSLGGSHFEQYF.

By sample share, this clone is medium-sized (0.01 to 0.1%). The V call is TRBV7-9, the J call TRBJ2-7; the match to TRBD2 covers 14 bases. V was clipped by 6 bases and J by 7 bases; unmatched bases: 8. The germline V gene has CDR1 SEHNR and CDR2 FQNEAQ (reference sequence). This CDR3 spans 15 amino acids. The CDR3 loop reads CASRRGLAGGEEQYF. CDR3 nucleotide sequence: TGTGCCAGCAGGCGCGGACTAGCGGGAGGCGAGGAGCAGTACTTC.